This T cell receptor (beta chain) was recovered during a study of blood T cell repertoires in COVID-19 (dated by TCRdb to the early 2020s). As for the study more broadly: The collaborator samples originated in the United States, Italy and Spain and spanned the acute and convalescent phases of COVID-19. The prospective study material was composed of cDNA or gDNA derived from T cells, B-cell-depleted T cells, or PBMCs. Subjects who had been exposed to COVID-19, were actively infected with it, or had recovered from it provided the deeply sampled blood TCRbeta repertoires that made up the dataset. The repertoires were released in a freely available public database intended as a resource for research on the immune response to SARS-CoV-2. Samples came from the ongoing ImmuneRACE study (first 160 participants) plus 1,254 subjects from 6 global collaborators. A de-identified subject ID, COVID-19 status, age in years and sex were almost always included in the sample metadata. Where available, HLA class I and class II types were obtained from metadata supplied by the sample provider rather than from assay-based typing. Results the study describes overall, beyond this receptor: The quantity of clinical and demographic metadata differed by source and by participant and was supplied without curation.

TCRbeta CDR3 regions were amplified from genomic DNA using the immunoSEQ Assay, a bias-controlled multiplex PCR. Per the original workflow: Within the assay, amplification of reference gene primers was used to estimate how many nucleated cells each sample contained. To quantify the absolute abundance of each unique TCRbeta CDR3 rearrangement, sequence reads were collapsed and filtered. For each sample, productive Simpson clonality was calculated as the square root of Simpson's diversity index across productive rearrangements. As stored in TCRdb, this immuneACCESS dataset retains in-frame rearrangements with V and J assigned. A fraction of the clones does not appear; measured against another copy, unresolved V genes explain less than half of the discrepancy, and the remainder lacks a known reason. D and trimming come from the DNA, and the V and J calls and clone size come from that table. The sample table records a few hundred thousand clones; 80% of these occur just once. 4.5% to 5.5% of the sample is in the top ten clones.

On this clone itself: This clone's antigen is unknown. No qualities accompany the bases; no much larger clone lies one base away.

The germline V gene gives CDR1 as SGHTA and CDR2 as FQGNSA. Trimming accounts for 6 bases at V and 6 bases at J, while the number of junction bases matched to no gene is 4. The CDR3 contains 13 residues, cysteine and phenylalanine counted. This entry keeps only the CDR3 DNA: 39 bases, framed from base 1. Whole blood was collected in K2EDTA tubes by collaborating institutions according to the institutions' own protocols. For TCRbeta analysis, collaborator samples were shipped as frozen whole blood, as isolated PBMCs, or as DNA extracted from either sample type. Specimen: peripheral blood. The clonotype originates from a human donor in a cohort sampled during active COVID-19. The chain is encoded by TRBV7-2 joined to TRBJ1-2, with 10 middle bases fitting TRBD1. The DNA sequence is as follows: TGTGCCAGCAGTAAGACAGGGGGCGATGGCTACACCTTC. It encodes CASSKTGGDGYTF. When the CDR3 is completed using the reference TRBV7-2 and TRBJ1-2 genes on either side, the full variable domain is GAGVSQSPSNKVTEKGKDVELRCDPISGHTALYWYRQSLGQGLEFLIYFQGNSAPDKSGLPSDRFSAERTGGSVSTLTIQRTQQEDSAVYLCASSKTGGDGYTFGSGTRLTVV.